This T cell receptor (beta chain) appears in the sequencing data of a study of graft-versus-host responses after intestinal transplantation. Findings and caveats of the study: Some GvH clones were seen earlier in gut or blood, suggesting intestinal origin.

The assay was immunoSEQ multiplex PCR, and TCRdb's table has in-frame clones only and misses some. The table shows about 9,500 clones, with 88% occurring only once. About this clone: Its antigen is not known.

With V trimmed by 6 bases and J by 3 bases, 6 bases remained unmatched. In germline, CDR1 is MNHNS, CDR2 SASEGT. CDR3 length: 15 residues. The material sequenced was PBMCs, taken 242 days after intestinal transplant. This TCR came from a human patient who received an intestinal transplant, so some T cells may come from the graft donor. V usage is TRBV6-1 and J usage is TRBJ1-1, with 11 bases identical to TRBD1. The CDR3 DNA reads as TGTGCCAGCAGCCGGACAGGGGGCAGAGACACTGAAGCTTTCTTT. This codes for CASSRTGGRDTEAFF.